This T cell receptor (beta chain) was identified during a study of regulatory T cells in long-lasting Graves disease. Through Arm-PCR of CDR3 regions and iRepertoire HTBI primers, TCR beta libraries were built. Using its own MiXCR run on the multiplex PCR reads, TCRdb lists one record per CDR3 protein. Of fewer than 350,000 distinct CDR3 sequences in the sample, about a sixth were seen once. With respect to this clonotype: A much larger clone lies one base from this, so it may be a read error.

CDR1 is LNHNV, CDR2 YYDKDF, per germline (reference sequence). The CDR3 extends over 12 amino acids. Time point specified: newly diagnosed GD, antithyroid drugs for less than 3 months. The TCR library used RNA extracted from PBMCs. The starting material was peripheral blood mononuclear cells (PBMCs), obtained at new diagnosis, from a patient treated with antithyroid drugs. This sequence originates from a female donor with Graves disease. The chain recombines TRBV15 with TRBJ2-1; maybe TRBD1 (5 bases). DNA for the CDR3: TGTGCCACCAGCAGAATCAGGGATAGACGGCTCTTC. The encoded protein is CATSRIRDRRLF.